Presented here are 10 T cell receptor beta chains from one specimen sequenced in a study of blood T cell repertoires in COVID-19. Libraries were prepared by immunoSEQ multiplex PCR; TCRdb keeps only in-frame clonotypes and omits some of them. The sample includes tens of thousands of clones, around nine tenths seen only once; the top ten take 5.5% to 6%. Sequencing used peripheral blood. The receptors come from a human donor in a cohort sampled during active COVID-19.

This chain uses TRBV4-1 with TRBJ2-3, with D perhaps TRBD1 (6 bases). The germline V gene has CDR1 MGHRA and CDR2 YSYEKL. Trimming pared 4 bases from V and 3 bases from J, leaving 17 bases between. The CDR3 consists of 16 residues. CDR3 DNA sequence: TGCGCCAGCAGCCTCCGCCCAGGGGAGTATACAGATACGCAGTATTTT. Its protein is CASSLRPGEYTDTQYF.

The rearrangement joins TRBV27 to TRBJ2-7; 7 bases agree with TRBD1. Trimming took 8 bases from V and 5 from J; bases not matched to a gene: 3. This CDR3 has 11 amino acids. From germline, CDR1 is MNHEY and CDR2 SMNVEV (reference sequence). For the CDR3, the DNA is TGTGCCAGCGGGACAGCGCACGAGCAGTACTTC. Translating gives CASGTAHEQYF.

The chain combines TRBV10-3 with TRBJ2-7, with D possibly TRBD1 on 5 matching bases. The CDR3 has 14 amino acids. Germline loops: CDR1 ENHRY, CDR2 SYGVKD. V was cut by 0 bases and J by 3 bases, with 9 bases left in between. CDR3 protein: CAISESSGNYEQYF. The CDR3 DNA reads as TGTGCCATCAGTGAGTCGTCAGGGAACTACGAGCAGTACTTC.

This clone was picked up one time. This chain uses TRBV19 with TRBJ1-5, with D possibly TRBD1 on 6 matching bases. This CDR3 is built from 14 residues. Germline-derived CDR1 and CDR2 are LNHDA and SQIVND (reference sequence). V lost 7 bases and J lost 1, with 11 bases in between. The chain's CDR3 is CASKTGQSNQPQHF. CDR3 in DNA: TGTGCCAGTAAGACAGGACAGAGCAATCAGCCCCAGCATTTT.

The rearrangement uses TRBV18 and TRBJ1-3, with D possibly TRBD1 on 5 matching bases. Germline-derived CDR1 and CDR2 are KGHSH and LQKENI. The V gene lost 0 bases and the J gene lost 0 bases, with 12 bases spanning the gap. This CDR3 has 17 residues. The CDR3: CASSPPVQEASGNTIYF. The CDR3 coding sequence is TGTGCCAGCTCACCACCCGTACAGGAAGCCTCTGGAAACACCATATATTTT.

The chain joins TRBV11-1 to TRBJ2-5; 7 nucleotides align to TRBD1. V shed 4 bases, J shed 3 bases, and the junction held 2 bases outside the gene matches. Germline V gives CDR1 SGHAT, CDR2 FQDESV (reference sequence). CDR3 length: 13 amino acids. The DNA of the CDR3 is TGTGCCAGCAGCTCTACAGGGGAAGAGACCCAGTACTTC. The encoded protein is CASSSTGEETQYF.

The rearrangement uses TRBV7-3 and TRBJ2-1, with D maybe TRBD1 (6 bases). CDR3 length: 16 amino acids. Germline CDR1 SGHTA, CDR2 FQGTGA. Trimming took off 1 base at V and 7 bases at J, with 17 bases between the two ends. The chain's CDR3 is CASSLKPGTYRNEQFF. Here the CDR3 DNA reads TGTGCCAGCAGCTTAAAACCCGGGACATATAGGAATGAGCAGTTCTTC.

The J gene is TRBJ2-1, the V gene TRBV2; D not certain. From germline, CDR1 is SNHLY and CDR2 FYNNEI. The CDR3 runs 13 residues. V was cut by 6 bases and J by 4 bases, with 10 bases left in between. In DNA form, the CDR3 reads TGTGCCAGCAGCGAGGAGAGTTACAATGAGCAGTTCTTC. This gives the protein CASSEESYNEQFF.

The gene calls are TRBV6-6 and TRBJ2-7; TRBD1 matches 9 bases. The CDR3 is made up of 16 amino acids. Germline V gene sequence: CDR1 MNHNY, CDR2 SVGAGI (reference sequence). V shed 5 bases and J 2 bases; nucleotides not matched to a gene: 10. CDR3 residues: CASSTRQGGFPYEQYF. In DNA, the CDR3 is TGTGCCAGCAGTACCCGACAGGGGGGTTTCCCCTACGAGCAGTACTTC.

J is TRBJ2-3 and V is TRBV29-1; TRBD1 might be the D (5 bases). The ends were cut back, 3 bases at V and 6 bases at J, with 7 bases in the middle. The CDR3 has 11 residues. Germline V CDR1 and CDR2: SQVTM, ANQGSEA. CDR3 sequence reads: CSVDRADTQYF. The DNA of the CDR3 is TGCAGCGTTGACAGGGCCGATACGCAGTATTTT.